Listed below are T cell receptor beta chains from one sample, sequenced in a study of T cell responses to AZD1222 COVID-19 vaccine. Only in-frame clones appear in the TCRdb table, and some are missing; sequencing was by immunoSEQ multiplex PCR. The repertoire holds approximately 120,000 clones, with about 90% as singletons. The sequencing here drew on peripheral blood, taken on day 0 of AZD1222 vaccination. The source of these receptors is an adult in good health. The CDR3 runs from the conserved cysteine through the conserved F or W.

J gene: TRBJ2-5; V gene: TRBV2; CDR3 protein: CASSERQGVQETQYF
J gene: TRBJ2-7; V gene: TRBV7-2; CDR3 protein: CASSSGFGALYEQYF
J gene: TRBJ1-6; V gene: TRBV4-2; CDR3 protein: CASSQDTDYGESSYNSPLHF
J gene: TRBJ2-2; V gene: TRBV9; CDR3 protein: CASSGAGLAGTGELFF
J gene: TRBJ2-1; V gene: TRBV15; CDR3 protein: CATSRDTGRGEQFF
J gene: TRBJ1-2; V gene: TRBV5-1; CDR3 protein: CASSPITGGSSGYTF
J gene: TRBJ2-5; V gene: TRBV5-4; CDR3 protein: CASSLGTRGETQYF
J gene: TRBJ2-4; V gene: TRBV5-4; CDR3 protein: CASSLMASGGADIQYF
J gene: TRBJ2-1; V gene: TRBV6-4; CDR3 protein: CASSSQGAGNEQFF
J gene: TRBJ1-2; V gene: TRBV7-9; CDR3 protein: CATGQTYGYTF
J gene: TRBJ2-3; V gene: TRBV3-1/TRBV3-2; CDR3 protein: CASSQWASGGFTDTQYF
J gene: TRBJ1-2; V gene: TRBV19; CDR3 protein: CASHRQPNYGYTF
J gene: TRBJ1-6; V gene: TRBV2; CDR3 protein: CASRGALQGAYNSPLHF
J gene: TRBJ1-2; V gene: TRBV29-1; CDR3 protein: CSVGGQHYGYTF
J gene: TRBJ1-1; V gene: TRBV25-1; CDR3 protein: CASSDLNSRSTEAFF
J gene: TRBJ2-1; V gene: TRBV7-2; CDR3 protein: CASSLGRAGEQFF
J gene: TRBJ1-1; V gene: TRBV7-9; CDR3 protein: CASSFVQGTEAFF
J gene: TRBJ2-2; V gene: TRBV28; CDR3 protein: CAGTSGYTGELFF
J gene: TRBJ1-6; V gene: TRBV7-9; CDR3 protein: CASSLASNNSPLHF
J gene: TRBJ2-7; V gene: TRBV15; CDR3 protein: CATSREGDEQYF
J gene: TRBJ2-7; V gene: TRBV7-9; CDR3 protein: CASSIQGHPYEQYF
J gene: TRBJ1-5; V gene: TRBV4-3; CDR3 protein: CASSQGTGIANQPQHF
J gene: TRBJ2-5; V gene: TRBV5-1; CDR3 protein: CASSLEGGGSKETQYF
J gene: TRBJ1-4; V gene: TRBV7-2; CDR3 protein: CATRGDRGNEKLFF
J gene: TRBJ1-1; V gene: TRBV7-3; CDR3 protein: CASSLLQGNTEAFF
J gene: TRBJ2-1; V gene: TRBV7-9; CDR3 protein: CASSFSRSAYEQFF
J gene: TRBJ1-2; V gene: TRBV9; CDR3 protein: CASSGTGRVDYGYTF
J gene: TRBJ2-7; V gene: TRBV6-4; CDR3 protein: CASSDPWARNYEQYF
J gene: TRBJ2-7; V gene: TRBV11-2; CDR3 protein: CASSLDPRGGVYEQYF
J gene: TRBJ1-2; V gene: TRBV19; CDR3 protein: CASTTHRGSNYGYTF
J gene: TRBJ1-2; V gene: TRBV19; CDR3 protein: CATTPPDNYGYTF
J gene: TRBJ2-1; V gene: TRBV11-2; CDR3 protein: CASSLVGGNNEQFF